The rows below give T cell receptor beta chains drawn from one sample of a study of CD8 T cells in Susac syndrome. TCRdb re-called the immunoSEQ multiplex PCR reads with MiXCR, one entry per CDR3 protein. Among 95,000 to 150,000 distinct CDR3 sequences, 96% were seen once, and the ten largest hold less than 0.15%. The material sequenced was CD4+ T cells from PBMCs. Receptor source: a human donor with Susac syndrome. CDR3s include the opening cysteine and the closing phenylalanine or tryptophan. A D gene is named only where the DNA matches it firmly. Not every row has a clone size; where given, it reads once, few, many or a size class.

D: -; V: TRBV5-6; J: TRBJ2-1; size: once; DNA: TGTGCCAGCAGCTTGTTAGGCGTGGGCTCCTACAATGAGCAGTTCTTC; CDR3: CASSLLGVGSYNEQFF
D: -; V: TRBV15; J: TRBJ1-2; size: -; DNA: TGTGCCACCAGCAGTGGACAGTATGGCTACACCTTC; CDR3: CATSSGQYGYTF
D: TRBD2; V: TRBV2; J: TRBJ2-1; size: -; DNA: TGTGCCAGCAGCAGTGGAGCGGGAGTTCTAAATGAGCAGTTCTTC; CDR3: CASSSGAGVLNEQFF
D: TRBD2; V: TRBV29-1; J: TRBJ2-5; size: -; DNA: TGCAGCATTCATACTAGCGGGAGAGAGACCCAGTACTTC; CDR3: CSIHTSGRETQYF
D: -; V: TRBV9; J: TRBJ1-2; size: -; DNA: TGTGCCAGCAGCGTAGCTGGCAAGGGAGATGGCTACACCTTC; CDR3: CASSVAGKGDGYTF
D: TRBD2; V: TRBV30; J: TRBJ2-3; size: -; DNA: TGTGCCTGGGGAGCGGGAGCGACAGATACGCAGTATTTT; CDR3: CAWGAGATDTQYF
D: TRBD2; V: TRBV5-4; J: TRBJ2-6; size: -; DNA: TGTGCCAGCAGCTTGGACCTACGGGGGGTAGGGGCCAACGTCCTGACTTTC; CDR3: CASSLDLRGVGANVLTF
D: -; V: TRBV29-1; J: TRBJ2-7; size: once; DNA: TGCAGCGTTGGGGGGATCCACGAGCAGTACTTC; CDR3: CSVGGIHEQYF
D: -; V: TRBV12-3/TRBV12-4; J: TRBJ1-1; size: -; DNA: TGTGCCAGCAGGCCCTCCCTTGGTCAAGGGATGAACACTGAAGCTTTCTTT; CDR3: CASRPSLGQGMNTEAFF
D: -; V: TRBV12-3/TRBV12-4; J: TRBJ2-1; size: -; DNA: TGTGCCAGCAGTTTCGGGGGAGTCGACAATGAGCAGTTCTTC; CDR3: CASSFGGVDNEQFF
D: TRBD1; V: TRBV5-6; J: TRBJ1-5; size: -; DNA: TGTGCCAGCAGCTTTCGACAGGGCGACAATCAGCCCCAGCATTTT; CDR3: CASSFRQGDNQPQHF
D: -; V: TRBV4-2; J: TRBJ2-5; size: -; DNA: TGTGCCAGCAGCCAAGCTGGGACGGAAGAGACCCAGTACTTC; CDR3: CASSQAGTEETQYF
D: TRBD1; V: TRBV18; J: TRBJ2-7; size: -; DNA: TGTGCCAGCTCACCGTCAGGGGGGCAGTACTTC; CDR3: CASSPSGGQYF
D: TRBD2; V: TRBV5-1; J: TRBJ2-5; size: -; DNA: TGCGCCAGCAGCCCCACTAGCGGGAGGGCCTGGCAGACCCAGTACTTC; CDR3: CASSPTSGRAWQTQYF